Presented here are 13 T cell receptor beta chains from one specimen sequenced in a study of T cell responses to AZD1222 COVID-19 vaccine. Clones were sequenced by immunoSEQ multiplex PCR, and TCRdb holds only the in-frame ones, with some missing. The table has 150,000 to 160,000 clones, about 87% seen once; the top ten hold around 3%. Specimen: peripheral blood, collected on day 0 of AZD1222 vaccination. Source of these receptors: an adult in good health.

The V call is TRBV10-2, the J call TRBJ1-1; D is uncertain. V lost 2 bases and J lost 5, with 9 bases in between. Looked up from germline, CDR1 is WSHSY and CDR2 is SAAADI. The CDR3 has 13 amino acids. The CDR3 loop reads CASSEVYQTEAFF. The CDR3 region has the DNA TGCGCCAGCAGTGAGGTTTATCAGACTGAAGCTTTCTTT.

The gene calls are TRBV12-3 or TRBV12-4 and TRBJ1-2, with 7 bases lining up with TRBD1. Trimming took 4 bases from V and 8 from J; bases not matched to a gene: 7. The CDR3 extends over 13 amino acids. The chain's CDR3 is CASSYPGGGGYTF. The CDR3 DNA follows: TGTGCCAGCAGTTATCCAGGGGGTGGGGGCTACACCTTC.

This clone was recorded only once. The chain couples TRBV12-5 to TRBJ1-3; no firm D call. CDR1 and CDR2 (germline): LGHNT, FRNRAP. The CDR3 runs to 13 residues. V was trimmed by 1 base and J by 4 bases, leaving 5 bases between them. The CDR3 coding sequence is TGTGCTAGTGGTTTGGGTACAGGAAACACCATATATTTT. This sequence encodes CASGLGTGNTIYF.

A single count supports this clone. The chain uses TRBV10-1 and TRBJ2-2; 8 nucleotides agree with TRBD1. The CDR3 extends over 14 amino acids. Germline values: CDR1 WNHNN, CDR2 SYGVQD (reference sequence). J was trimmed by 7 bases and V by 6 bases; bases with no gene match: 7. The CDR3 DNA reads TGCGCCAGCAGGGTAGGACAGGGCAGCGGGGAGCTGTTTTTT. Its translation is CASRVGQGSGELFF.

The chain recombines TRBV7-2 with TRBJ1-1; TRBD1 agrees at 7 bases. Germline lookup yields CDR1 SGHTA and CDR2 FQGNSA. Unmatched junction bases numbered 9, after V lost 5 bases and J lost 0 bases. The CDR3 runs 16 residues. Written as DNA, the CDR3 is TGTGCCAGCAGCCAAGGACAGGCCCCAATGAACACTGAAGCTTTCTTT. Amino acids: CASSQGQAPMNTEAFF.

The chain combines TRBV19 with TRBJ1-4, with TRBD1 as a possible D gene (6 bases). V lost 6 bases to trimming and J lost 1 base, with 9 bases between them. CDR3 length: 14 residues. CDR1 is LNHDA, CDR2 SQIVND, per germline (reference sequence). DNA for the CDR3: TGTGCCAGTAGCCAACAGGGAACTAATGAAAAACTGTTTTTT. Encoded protein: CASSQQGTNEKLFF.

The count of this clone is one. V and J are TRBV19 and TRBJ1-4; the D gene is possibly TRBD1 (6 bases). V lost 3 bases and J lost 6, with 14 bases in between. Germline V gene data show CDR1 as LNHDA and CDR2 as SQIVND (reference sequence). The CDR3 runs to 15 residues. The CDR3 reads CASSIKQGKDEKLFF. The CDR3 DNA follows: TGTGCCAGTAGTATCAAACAGGGAAAGGATGAAAAACTGTTTTTT.

This chain joins TRBV28 and TRBJ2-1, with 8 bases matching TRBD2. Germline-derived CDR1 and CDR2 are MDHEN and SYDVKM. The V gene end was trimmed by 1 base and the J gene end by 7 bases; junction bases not matched to a gene: 0. The CDR3 is made up of 13 amino acids. The CDR3 DNA sequence: TGTGCCAGCAGTTTATCGGGGGGGAATGAGCAGTTCTTC. It specifies CASSLSGGNEQFF.

The chain links TRBV7-9 to TRBJ2-1; no definite D call. V gave up 5 bases and J gave up 7 bases, with 6 bases separating them. CDR3 length equals 11 residues. The germline V gene encodes CDR1 SEHNR and CDR2 FQNEAQ (reference sequence). The CDR3 reads CASSRLNEQFF. CDR3 bases: TGTGCCAGCAGCCGGCTAAATGAGCAGTTCTTC.

The rearrangement uses TRBV6-2 or TRBV6-3 and TRBJ2-2; D perhaps matches TRBD1 (6 bases). CDR3 size: 16 residues. Germline V gives CDR1 MNHEY, CDR2 SVGEGT. V lost 6 bases and J lost 3, with 17 bases in between. The CDR3 loop reads CASSPTQGAYTGELFF. The CDR3 coding sequence is TGTGCCAGCAGCCCTACACAGGGCGCGTACACCGGGGAGCTGTTTTTT.

This sequence joins TRBV7-3 and TRBJ2-1; D not certain. Germline CDR1 SGHTA, CDR2 FQGTGA. The CDR3 spans 12 residues. Trimming cost V 2 bases and J 7 bases, with 6 bases left between them. The chain's CDR3 is CASSLSGNEQFF. The CDR3 region has the DNA TGTGCCAGCAGCTTATCTGGAAATGAGCAGTTCTTC.

The rearrangement uses TRBV10-3 and TRBJ1-1; no reliable D call. V lost 4 bases to trimming and J lost 0 bases, with 12 bases between them. CDR1 and CDR2 from the germline V gene are ENHRY and SYGVKD. The CDR3 totals 15 residues. The CDR3 reads CAISADRNVNTEAFF. In DNA, the CDR3 is TGTGCCATCAGTGCAGACCGCAACGTGAACACTGAAGCTTTCTTT.

The chain carries TRBV7-2 and TRBJ1-1; TRBD1 aligns across 8 bases. V shed 5 bases, J shed 10 bases, and the junction held 15 bases outside the gene matches. Germline V gives CDR1 SGHTA, CDR2 FQGNSA. CDR3 length equals 15 residues. The CDR3 DNA sequence: TGTGCCAGCAGCCCAGATAGGACAGGGAGGGGGGTAGCTTTCTTT. Translating it yields CASSPDRTGRGVAFF.